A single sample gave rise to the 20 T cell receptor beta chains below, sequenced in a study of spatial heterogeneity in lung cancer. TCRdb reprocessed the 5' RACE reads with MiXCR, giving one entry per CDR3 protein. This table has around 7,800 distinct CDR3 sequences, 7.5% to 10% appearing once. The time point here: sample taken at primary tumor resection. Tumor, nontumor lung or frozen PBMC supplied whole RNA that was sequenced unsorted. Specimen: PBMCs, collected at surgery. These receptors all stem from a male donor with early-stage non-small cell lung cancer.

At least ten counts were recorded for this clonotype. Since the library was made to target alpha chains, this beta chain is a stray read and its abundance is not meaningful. CDR3 sequence (DNA): TGTGCCAGCAGCTTAGGCCCGGGTTTCGGCACAGATACGCAGTATTTT. This encodes CASSLGPGFGTDTQYF. The rearrangement links TRBV7-8 to TRBJ2-3; D call uncertain. The CDR3 consists of 16 residues. V lost 1 base, J lost 1 base, and 12 bases lay in between. Germline V lookup: CDR1 SGHVS, CDR2 FQNEAQ.

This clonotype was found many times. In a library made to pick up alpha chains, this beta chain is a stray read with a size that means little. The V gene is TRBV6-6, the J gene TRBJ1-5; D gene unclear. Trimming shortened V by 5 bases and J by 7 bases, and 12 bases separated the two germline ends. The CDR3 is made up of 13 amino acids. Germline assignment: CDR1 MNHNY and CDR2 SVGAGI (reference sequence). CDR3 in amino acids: CASSGGRGQPQHF. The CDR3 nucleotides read TGTGCCAGCAGTGGTGGGCGCGGGCAGCCCCAGCATTTT.

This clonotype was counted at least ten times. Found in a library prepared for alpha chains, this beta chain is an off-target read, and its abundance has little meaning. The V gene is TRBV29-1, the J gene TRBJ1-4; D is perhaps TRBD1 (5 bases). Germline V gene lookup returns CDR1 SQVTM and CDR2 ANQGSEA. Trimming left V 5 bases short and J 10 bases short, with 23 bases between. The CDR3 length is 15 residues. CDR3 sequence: CSVPLEGGTSRKLFF. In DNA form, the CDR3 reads TGCAGCGTTCCCCTGGAGGGAGGGACTTCAAGAAAACTGTTTTTT.

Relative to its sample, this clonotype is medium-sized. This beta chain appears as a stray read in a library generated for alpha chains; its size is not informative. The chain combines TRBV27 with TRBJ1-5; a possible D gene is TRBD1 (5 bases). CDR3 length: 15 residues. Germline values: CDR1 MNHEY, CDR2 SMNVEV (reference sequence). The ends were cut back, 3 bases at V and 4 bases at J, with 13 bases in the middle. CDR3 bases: TGTGCCAGCAGTTTCCCCCGACAGTTTAATCAGCCCCAGCATTTT. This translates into CASSFPRQFNQPQHF.

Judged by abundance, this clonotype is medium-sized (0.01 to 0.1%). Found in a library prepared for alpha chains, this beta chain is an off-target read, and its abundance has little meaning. CDR3 amino acids: CASSQVSGIGSPLHF. DNA of the CDR3: TGTGCCAGCAGCCAAGTGTCCGGGATCGGTTCACCCCTCCACTTT. The chain is built from TRBV3-1 and TRBJ1-6, with D unclear. Trimming pared 1 base from V and 9 bases from J, leaving 13 bases between. Germline V gene lookup returns CDR1 LGHDT and CDR2 YNNKEL (reference sequence). This CDR3 is built from 15 residues.

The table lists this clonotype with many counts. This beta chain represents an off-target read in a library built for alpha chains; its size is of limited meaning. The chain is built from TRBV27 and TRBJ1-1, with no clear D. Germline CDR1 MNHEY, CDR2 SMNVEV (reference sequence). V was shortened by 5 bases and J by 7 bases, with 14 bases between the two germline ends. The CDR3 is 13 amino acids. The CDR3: CASSPLTSYEAFF. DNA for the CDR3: TGTGCCAGCAGTCCCCTGACCAGCTATGAAGCTTTCTTT.

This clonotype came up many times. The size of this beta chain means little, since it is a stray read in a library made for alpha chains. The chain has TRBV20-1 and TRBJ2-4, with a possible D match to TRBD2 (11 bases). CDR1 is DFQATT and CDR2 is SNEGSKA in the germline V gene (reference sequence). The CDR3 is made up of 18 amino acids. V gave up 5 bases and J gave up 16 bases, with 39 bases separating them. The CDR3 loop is CSALPGQGFYLAGGPGYF. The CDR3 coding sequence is TGCAGTGCTCTCCCGGGACAGGGGTTTTACTTAGCGGGAGGGCCGGGATACTTC.

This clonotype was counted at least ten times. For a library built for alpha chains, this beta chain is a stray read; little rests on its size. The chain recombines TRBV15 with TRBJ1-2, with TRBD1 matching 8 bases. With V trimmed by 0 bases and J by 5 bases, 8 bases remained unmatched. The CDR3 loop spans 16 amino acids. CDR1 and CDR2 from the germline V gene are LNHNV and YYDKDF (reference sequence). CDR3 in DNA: TGTGCCACCAGCAGAGATATGCAGGGGGCTTTGTATGGCTACACCTTC. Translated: CATSRDMQGALYGYTF. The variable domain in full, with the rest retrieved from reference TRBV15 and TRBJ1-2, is DAMVIQNPRYQVTQFGKPVTLSCSQTLNHNVMYWYQQKSSQAPKLLFHYYDKDFNNEADTPDNFQSRRPNTSFCFLDIRSPGLGDTAMYLCATSRDMQGALYGYTFGSGTRLTVV.

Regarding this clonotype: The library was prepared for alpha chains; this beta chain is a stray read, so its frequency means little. The CDR3 nucleotides are TGTGCCAGCAGCCCCCGGACAGGTCGGACAGATACGCAGTATTTT. Translated: CASSPRTGRTDTQYF. The chain joins TRBV7-6 to TRBJ2-3; 7 nucleotides agree with TRBD1. V trimming: 5 bases; J trimming: 3 bases; junction bases outside the gene matches: 8. Per germline, CDR1 SGHVS and CDR2 FNYEAQ. The CDR3 loop spans 15 amino acids.

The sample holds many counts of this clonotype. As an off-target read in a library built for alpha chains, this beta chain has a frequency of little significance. As DNA, the CDR3 is TGCAGTGCTTCTAGACTAGCGGGAGAGAGCGAGCAGTACTTC. Its protein is CSASRLAGESEQYF. The rearrangement uses TRBV20-1 and TRBJ2-7; 12 bases map to TRBD2. With 5 bases clipped from V and 6 bases from J, the junction kept 8 bases outside the gene matches. The CDR3 totals 14 residues. CDR1 is DFQATT and CDR2 is SNEGSKA in the germline V gene (reference sequence).

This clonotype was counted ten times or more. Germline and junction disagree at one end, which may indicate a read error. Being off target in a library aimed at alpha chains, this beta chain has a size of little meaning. CDR3 DNA sequence: TGTGCCAGTAGTAGTGAGAAGACCTACGAGCAGTACTTT. Residues: CASSSEKTYEQYF. This chain connects TRBV19 to TRBJ2-7; D unclear. Germline lookup yields CDR1 LNHDA and CDR2 SQIVND (reference sequence). The CDR3 length is 13 residues.

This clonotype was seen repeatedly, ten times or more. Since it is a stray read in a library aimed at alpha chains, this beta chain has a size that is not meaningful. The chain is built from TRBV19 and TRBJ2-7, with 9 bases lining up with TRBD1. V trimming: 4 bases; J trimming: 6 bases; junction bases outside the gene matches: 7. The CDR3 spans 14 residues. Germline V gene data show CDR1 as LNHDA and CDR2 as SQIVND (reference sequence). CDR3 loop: CASSNRDREGEQYF. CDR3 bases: TGTGCCAGTAGTAACCGGGACAGGGAAGGCGAGCAGTACTTC.

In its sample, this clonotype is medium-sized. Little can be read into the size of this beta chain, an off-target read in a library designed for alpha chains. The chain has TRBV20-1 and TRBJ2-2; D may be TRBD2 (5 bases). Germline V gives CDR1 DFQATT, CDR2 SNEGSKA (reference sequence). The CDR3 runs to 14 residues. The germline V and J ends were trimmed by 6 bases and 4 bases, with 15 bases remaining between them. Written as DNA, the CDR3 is TGCAGTGCCCACGGAGGCGCGAGCACCGGGGAGCTGTTTTTT. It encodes CSAHGGASTGELFF.

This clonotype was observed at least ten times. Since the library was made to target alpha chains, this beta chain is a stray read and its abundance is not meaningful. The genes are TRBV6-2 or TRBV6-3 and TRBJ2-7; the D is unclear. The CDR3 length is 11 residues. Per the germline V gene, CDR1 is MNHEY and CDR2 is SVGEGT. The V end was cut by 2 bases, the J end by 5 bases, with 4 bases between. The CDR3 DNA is TGTGCCAGCAGTTACACGGACGAGCAGTACTTC. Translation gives CASSYTDEQYF.

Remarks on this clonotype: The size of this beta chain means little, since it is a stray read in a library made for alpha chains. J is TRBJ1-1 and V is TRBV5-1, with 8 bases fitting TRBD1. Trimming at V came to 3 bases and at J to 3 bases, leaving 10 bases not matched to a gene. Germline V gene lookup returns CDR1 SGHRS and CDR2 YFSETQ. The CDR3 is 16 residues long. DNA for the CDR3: TGCGCCAGCAGCTCTGGACAGGGAGGTAGGGACACTGAAGCTTTCTTT. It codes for CASSSGQGGRDTEAFF.

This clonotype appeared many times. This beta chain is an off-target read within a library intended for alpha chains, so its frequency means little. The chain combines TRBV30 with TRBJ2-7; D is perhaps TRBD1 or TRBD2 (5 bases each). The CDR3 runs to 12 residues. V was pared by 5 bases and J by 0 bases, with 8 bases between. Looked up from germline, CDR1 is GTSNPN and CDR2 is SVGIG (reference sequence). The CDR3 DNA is TGTGCCTGGGGGACGGGCTCCTACGAGCAGTACTTC. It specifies CAWGTGSYEQYF.

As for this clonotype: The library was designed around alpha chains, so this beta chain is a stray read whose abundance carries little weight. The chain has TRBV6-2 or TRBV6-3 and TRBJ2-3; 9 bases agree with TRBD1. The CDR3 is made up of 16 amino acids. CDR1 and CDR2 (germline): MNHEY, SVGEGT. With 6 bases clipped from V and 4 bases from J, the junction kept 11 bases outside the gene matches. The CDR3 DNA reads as TGTGCCAGCAGCCTCGCGACAGGGGGGCAGTCAGATACGCAGTATTTT. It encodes CASSLATGGQSDTQYF.

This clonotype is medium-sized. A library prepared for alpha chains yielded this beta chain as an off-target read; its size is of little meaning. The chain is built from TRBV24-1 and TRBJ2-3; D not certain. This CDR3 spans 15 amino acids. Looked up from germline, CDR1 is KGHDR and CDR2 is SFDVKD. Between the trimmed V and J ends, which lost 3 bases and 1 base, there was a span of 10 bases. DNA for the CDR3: TGTGCCACCAGTGATCCCAAGATTCGCACAGATACGCAGTATTTT. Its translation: CATSDPKIRTDTQYF.

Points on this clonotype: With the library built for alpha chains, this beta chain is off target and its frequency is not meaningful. The CDR3 spells CASSLVFAGPLHGYTF. In DNA form, the CDR3 reads TGTGCCAGCAGCTTAGTCTTCGCGGGTCCGCTACATGGCTACACCTTC. The chain has TRBV7-2 and TRBJ1-2; D unclear. Looked up from germline, CDR1 is SGHTA and CDR2 is FQGNSA. V was pared by 1 base and J by 6 bases, with 18 bases between. The CDR3 totals 16 residues.

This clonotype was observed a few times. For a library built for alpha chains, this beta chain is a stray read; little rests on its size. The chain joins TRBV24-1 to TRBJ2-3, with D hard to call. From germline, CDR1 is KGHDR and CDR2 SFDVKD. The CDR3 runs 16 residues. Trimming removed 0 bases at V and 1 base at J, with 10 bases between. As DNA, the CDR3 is TGTGCCACCAGTGATTTGGGGGTAGACGGCACAGATACGCAGTATTTT. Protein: CATSDLGVDGTDTQYF.